Detailed here is one T cell receptor (beta chain). Trimming took off 6 bases at V and 8 bases at J, with 16 bases between the two ends. CDR1 LNHDA and CDR2 SQIVND come from the germline V gene (reference sequence). The CDR3 runs 13 residues. This sample is drawn from a study of T cell changes during pregnancy in multiple sclerosis. Here immunoSEQ multiplex PCR was the method, and the copy in TCRdb shows in-frame clones only, minus some. The sample records 53,000 or so clones, under 95% being singletons. This receptor was obtained from a female donor with multiple sclerosis, enrolled in a pregnancy study. This material consisted of CD4+ T cells from peripheral blood mononuclear cells, taken in the second trimester of pregnancy. The chain couples TRBV19 to TRBJ1-2; maybe TRBD1 (5 bases). CDR3 sequence (DNA): TGTGCCAGTAGACTTCAGGGCGTCCAAGGCTACACCTTC. This codes for CASRLQGVQGYTF.